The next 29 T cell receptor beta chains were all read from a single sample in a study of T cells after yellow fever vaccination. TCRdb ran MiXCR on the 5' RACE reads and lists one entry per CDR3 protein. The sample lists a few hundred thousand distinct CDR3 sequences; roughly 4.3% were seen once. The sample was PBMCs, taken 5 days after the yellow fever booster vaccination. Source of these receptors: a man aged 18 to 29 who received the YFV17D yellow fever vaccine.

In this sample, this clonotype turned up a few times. CDR3 region: CASSLGGPITTQYF. The CDR3 DNA follows: TGTGCCAGCAGCTTGGGGGGACCAATCACCACGCAGTATTTT. V is TRBV5-5 and J is TRBJ2-3, with D perhaps TRBD1 or TRBD2 (5 bases each). This CDR3 comprises 14 residues. The germline V and J ends were trimmed by 0 bases and 9 bases, with 14 bases remaining between them. Germline CDR1 is SGHKS and CDR2 is YYEKEE (reference sequence).

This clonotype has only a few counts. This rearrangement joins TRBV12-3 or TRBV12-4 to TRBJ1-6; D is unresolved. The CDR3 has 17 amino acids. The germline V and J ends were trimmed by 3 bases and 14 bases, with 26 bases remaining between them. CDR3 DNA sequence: TGTGCCAGCAGTTTTGACCTCTTAGGAATCCAGGCGGCAACCCTCCACTTT. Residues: CASSFDLLGIQAATLHF.

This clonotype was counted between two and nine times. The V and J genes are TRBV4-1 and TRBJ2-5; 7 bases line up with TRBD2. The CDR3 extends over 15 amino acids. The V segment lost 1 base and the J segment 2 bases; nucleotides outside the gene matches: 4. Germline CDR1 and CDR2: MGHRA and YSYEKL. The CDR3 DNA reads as TGCGCCAGCAGCCAAGGAGCGGGGTCGCAAGAGACCCAGTACTTC. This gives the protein CASSQGAGSQETQYF.

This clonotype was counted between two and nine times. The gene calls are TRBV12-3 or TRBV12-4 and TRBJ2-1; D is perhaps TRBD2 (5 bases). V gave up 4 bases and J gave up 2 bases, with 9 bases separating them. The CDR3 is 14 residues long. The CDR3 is CASSYGVAYNEQFF. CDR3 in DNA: TGTGCCAGCAGTTACGGGGTGGCCTACAATGAGCAGTTCTTC.

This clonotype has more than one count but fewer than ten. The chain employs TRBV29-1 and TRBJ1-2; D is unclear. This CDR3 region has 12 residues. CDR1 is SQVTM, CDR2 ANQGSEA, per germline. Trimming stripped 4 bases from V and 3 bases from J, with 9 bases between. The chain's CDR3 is CSVVEGYYGYTF. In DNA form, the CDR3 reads TGCAGCGTTGTTGAGGGTTACTATGGCTACACCTTC. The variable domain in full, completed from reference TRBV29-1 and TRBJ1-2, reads SAVISQKPSRDICQRGTSLTIQCQVDSQVTMMFWYRQQPGQSLTLIATANQGSEATYESGFVIDKFPISRPNLTFSTLTVSNMSPEDSSIYLCSVVEGYYGYTFGSGTRLTVV.

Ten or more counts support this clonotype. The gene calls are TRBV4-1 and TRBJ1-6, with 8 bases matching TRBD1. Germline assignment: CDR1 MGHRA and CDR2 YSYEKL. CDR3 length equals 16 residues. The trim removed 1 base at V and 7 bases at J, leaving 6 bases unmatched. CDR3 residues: CASSQGPRDRNSPLHF. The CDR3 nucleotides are TGCGCCAGCAGCCAAGGTCCACGGGACAGGAATTCACCCCTCCACTTT.

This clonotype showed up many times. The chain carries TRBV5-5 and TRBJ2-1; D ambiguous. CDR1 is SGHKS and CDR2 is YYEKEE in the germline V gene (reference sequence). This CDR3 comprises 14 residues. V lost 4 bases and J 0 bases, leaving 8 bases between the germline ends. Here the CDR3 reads CASSRGDSYNEQFF. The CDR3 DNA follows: TGTGCCAGCAGCCGAGGAGACTCCTACAATGAGCAGTTCTTC. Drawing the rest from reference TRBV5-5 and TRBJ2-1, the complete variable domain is DAGVTQSPTHLIKTRGQQVTLRCSPISGHKSVSWYQQVLGQGPQFIFQYYEKEERGRGNFPDRFSARQFPNYSSELNVNALLLGDSALYLCASSRGDSYNEQFFGPGTRLTVL.

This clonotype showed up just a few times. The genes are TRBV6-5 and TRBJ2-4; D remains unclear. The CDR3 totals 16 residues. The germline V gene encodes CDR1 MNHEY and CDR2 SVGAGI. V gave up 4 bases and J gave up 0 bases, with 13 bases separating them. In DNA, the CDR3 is TGTGCCAGCAGTTCTGTCCCCGATAGAGCCAAAAACATTCAGTACTTC. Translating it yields CASSSVPDRAKNIQYF.

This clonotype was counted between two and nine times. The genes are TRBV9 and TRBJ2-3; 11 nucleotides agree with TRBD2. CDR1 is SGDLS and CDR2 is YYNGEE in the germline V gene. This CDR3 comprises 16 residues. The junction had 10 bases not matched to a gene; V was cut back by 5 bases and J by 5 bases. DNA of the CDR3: TGTGCCAGCAGTAGCGGGGGGGCGGGAATAGAAGATACGCAGTATTTT. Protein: CASSSGGAGIEDTQYF.

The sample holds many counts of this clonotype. The CDR3 DNA reads TGCGCCAGCAGCCAAGTATCGGAGCCTGGGGCCAACGTCCTGACTTTC. Amino acid sequence: CASSQVSEPGANVLTF. The V and J genes are TRBV4-1 and TRBJ2-6; no clear D. This CDR3 has 16 amino acids. Trimming pared 1 base from V and 2 bases from J, leaving 9 bases between. Germline CDR1 MGHRA, CDR2 YSYEKL.

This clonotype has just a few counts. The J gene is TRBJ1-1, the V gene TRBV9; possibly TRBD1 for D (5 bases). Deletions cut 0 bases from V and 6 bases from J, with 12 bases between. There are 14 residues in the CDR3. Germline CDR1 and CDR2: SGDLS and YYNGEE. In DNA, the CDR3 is TGTGCCAGCAGCGTAGGGGGGACCCTCGCTGAAGCTTTCTTT. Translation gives CASSVGGTLAEAFF.

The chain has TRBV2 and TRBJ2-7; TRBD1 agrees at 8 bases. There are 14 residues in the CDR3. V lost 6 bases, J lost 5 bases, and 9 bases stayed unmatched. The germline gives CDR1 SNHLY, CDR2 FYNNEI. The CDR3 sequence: CASRAGQGPNEQYF. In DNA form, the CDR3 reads TGTGCCAGCAGGGCAGGACAGGGCCCCAACGAGCAGTACTTC.

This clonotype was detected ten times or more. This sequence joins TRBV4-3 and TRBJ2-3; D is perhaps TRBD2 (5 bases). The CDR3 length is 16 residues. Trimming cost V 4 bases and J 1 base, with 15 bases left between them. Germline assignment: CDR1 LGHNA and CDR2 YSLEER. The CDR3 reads CASSRRAASGTDTQYF. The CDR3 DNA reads TGCGCCAGCAGCCGGCGGGCAGCCTCAGGCACAGATACGCAGTATTTT.

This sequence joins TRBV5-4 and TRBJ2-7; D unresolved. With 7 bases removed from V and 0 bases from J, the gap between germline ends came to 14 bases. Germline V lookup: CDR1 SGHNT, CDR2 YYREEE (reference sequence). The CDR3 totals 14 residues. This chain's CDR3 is CASSSRQASYEQYF. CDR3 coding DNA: TGTGCCAGCTCCTCCCGCCAGGCCTCCTACGAGCAGTACTTC.

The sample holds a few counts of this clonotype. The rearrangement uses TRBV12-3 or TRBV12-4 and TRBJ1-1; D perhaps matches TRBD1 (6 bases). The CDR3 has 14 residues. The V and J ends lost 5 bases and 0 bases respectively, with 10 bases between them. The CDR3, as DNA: TGTGCCAGCAGTCGACAGGTACTGAACACTGAAGCTTTCTTT. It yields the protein CASSRQVLNTEAFF.

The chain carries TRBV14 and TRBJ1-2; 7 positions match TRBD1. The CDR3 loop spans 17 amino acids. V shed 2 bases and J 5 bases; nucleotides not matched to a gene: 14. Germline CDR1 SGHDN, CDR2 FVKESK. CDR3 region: CASSQLGTAGLQYGYTF. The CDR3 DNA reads TGTGCCAGCAGCCAACTAGGGACAGCGGGCCTCCAGTATGGCTACACCTTC.

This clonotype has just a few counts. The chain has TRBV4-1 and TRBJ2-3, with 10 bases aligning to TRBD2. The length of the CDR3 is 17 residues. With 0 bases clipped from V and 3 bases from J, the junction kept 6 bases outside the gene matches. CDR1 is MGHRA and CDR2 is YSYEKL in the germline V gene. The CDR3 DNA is TGCGCCAGCAGCCAAGATTGGGTGGGACTAGCGACAGATACGCAGTATTTT. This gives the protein CASSQDWVGLATDTQYF.

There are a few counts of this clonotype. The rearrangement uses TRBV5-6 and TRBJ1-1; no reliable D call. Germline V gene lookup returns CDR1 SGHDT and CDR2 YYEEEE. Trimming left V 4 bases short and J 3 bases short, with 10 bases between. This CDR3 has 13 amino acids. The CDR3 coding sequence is TGTGCCAGCAGCCTAAACTTGTACACTGAAGCTTTCTTT. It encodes CASSLNLYTEAFF.

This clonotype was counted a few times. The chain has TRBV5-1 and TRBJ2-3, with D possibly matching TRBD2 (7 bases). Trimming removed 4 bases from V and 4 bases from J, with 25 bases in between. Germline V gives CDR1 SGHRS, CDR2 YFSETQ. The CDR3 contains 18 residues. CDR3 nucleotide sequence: TGCGCCAGCAGCACGACCCGATGGGGGGGCCGGGAGGCAGATACGCAGTATTTT. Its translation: CASSTTRWGGREADTQYF. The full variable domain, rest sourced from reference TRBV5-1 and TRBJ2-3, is KAGVTQTPRYLIKTRGQQVTLSCSPISGHRSVSWYQQTPGQGLQFLFEYFSETQRNKGNFPGRFSGRQFSNSRSEMNVSTLELGDSALYLCASSTTRWGGREADTQYFGPGTRLTVL.

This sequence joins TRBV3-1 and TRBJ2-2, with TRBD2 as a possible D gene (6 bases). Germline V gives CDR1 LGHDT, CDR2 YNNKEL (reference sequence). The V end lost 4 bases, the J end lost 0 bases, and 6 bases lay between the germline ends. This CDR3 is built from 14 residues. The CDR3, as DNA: TGTGCCAGCAGCCCGGGGGCGAACACCGGGGAGCTGTTTTTT. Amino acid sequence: CASSPGANTGELFF.

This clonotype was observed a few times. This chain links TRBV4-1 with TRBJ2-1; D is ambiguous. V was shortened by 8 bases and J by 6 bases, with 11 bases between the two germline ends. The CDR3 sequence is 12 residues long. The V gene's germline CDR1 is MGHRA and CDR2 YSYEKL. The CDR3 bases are TGCGCCAGCGGAACTCTACTCAATGAGCAGTTCTTC. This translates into CASGTLLNEQFF.

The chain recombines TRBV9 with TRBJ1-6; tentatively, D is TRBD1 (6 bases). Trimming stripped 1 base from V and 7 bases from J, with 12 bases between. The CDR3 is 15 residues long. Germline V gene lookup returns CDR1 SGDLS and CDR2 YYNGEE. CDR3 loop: CASSVFGDTNSPLHF. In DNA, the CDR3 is TGTGCCAGCAGCGTATTCGGGGACACCAATTCACCCCTCCACTTT.

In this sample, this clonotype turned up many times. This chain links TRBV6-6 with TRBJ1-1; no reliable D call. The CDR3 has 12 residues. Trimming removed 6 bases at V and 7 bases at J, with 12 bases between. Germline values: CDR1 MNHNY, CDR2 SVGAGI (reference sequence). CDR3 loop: CASSQQYIEAFF. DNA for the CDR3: TGTGCCAGCAGCCAACAGTACATTGAAGCTTTCTTT.

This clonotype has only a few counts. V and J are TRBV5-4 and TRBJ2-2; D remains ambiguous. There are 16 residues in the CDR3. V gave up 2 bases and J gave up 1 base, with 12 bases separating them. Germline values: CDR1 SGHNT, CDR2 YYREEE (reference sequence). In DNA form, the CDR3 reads TGTGCCAGCAGCTTCATTGAAGGGCAGAACACCGGGGAGCTGTTTTTT. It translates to CASSFIEGQNTGELFF.

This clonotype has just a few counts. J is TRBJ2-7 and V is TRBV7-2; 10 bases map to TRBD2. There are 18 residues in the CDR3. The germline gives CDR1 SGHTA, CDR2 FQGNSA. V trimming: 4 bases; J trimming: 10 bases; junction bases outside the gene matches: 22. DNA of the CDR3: TGTGCCAGCAGCTCCAAAGCGGGGGGGGCGAGAAACTCACTGCGACAGTACTTC. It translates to CASSSKAGGARNSLRQYF.

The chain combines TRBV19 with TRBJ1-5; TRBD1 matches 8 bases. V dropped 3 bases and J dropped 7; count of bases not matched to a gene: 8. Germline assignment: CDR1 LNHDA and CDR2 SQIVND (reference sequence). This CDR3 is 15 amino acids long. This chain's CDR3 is CASSIGDRSLQPQHF. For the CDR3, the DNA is TGTGCCAGTAGTATCGGGGACAGGTCCTTACAGCCCCAGCATTTT.

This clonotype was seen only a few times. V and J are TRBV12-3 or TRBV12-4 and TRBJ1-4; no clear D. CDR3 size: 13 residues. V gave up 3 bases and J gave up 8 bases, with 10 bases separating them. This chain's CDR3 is CASSFMGWEKLFF. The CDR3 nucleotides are TGTGCCAGCAGTTTTATGGGGTGGGAAAAACTGTTTTTT.

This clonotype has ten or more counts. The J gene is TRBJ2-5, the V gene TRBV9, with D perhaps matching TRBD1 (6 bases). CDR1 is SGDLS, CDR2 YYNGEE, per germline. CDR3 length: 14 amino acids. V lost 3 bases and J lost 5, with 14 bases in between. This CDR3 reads CASSAVGAWETQYF. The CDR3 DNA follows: TGTGCCAGCAGCGCCGTGGGGGCCTGGGAGACCCAGTACTTC. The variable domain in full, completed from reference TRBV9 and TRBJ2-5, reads DSGVTQTPKHLITATGQRVTLRCSPRSGDLSVYWYQQSLDQGLQFLIQYYNGEERAKGNILERFSAQQFPDLHSELNLSSLELGDSALYFCASSAVGAWETQYFGPGTRLLVL.

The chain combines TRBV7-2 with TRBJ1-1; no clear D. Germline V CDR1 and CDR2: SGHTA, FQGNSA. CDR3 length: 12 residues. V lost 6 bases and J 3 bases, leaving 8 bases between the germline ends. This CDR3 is CASRRVDTEAFF. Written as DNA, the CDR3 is TGTGCCAGCAGACGGGTGGACACTGAAGCTTTCTTT.